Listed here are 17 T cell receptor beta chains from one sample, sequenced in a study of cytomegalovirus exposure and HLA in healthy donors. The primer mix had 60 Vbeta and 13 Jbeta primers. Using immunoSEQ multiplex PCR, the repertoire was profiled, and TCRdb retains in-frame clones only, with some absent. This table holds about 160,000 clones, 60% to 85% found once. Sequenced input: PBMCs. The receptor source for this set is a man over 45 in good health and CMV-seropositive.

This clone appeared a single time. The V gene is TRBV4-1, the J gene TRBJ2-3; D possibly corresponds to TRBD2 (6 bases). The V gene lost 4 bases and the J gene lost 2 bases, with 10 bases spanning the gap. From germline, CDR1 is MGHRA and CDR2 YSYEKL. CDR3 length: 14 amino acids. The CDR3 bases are TGCGCCAGCAGCCTTGCGGGGACCACAGATACGCAGTATTTT. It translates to CASSLAGTTDTQYF.

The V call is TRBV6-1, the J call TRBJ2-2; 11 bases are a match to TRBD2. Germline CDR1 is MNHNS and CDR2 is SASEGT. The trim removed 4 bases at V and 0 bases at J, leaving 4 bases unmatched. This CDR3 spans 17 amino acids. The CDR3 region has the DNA TGTGCCAGCAGTGGACCTAGCGGGAGGACGAACACCGGGGAGCTGTTTTTT. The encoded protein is CASSGPSGRTNTGELFF.

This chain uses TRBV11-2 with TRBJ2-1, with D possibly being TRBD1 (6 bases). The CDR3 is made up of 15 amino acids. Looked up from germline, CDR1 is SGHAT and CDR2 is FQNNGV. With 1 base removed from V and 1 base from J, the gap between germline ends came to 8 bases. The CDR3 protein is CASSLGQGSYNEQFF. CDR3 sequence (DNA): TGTGCCAGCAGCTTAGGGCAGGGGTCCTACAATGAGCAGTTCTTC. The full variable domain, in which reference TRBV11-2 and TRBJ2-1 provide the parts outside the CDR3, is EAGVAQSPRYKIIEKRQSVAFWCNPISGHATLYWYQQILGQGPKLLIQFQNNGVVDDSQLPKDRFSAERLKGVDSTLKIQPAKLEDSAVYLCASSLGQGSYNEQFFGPGTRLTVL.

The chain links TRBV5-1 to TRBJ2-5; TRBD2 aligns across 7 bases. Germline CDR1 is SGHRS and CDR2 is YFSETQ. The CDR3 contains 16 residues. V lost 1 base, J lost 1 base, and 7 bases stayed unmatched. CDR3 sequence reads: CASSLWASGVQETQYF. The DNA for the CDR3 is TGCGCCAGCAGCTTGTGGGCTAGCGGAGTCCAAGAGACCCAGTACTTC. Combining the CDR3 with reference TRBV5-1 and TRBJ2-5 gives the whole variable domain KAGVTQTPRYLIKTRGQQVTLSCSPISGHRSVSWYQQTPGQGLQFLFEYFSETQRNKGNFPGRFSGRQFSNSRSEMNVSTLELGDSALYLCASSLWASGVQETQYFGPGTRLLVL.

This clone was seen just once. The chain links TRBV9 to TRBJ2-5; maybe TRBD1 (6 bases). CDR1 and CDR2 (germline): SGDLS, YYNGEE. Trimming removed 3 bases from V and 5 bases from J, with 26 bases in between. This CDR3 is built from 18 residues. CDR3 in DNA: TGTGCCAGCAGCGCACACCCTACCCCCGGGACAAGAAGGGAGACCCAGTACTTC. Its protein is CASSAHPTPGTRRETQYF.

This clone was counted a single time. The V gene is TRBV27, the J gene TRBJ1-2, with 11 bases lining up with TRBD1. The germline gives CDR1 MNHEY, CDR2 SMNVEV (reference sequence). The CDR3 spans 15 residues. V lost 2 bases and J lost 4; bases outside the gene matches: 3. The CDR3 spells CASSLGGQGAYGYTF. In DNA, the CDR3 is TGTGCCAGCAGTTTAGGTGGACAGGGGGCCTATGGCTACACCTTC.

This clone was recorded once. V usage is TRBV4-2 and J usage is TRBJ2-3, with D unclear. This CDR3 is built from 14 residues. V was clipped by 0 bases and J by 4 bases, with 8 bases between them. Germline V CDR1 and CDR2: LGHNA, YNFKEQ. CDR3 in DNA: TGTGCCAGCAGCCAAGATTTACTCGCAGATACGCAGTATTTT. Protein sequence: CASSQDLLADTQYF.

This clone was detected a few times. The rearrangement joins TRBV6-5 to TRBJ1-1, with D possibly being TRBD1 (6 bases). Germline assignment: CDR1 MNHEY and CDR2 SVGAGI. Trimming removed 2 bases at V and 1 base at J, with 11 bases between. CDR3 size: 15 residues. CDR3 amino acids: CASSYHTGSNTEAFF. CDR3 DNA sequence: TGTGCCAGCAGTTACCATACAGGGTCGAACACTGAAGCTTTCTTT.

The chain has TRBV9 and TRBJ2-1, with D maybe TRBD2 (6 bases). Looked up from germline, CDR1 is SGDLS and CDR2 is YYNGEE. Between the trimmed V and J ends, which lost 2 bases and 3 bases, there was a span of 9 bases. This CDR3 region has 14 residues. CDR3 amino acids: CASSVSGGYNEQFF. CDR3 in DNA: TGTGCCAGCAGCGTGTCCGGGGGCTACAATGAGCAGTTCTTC.

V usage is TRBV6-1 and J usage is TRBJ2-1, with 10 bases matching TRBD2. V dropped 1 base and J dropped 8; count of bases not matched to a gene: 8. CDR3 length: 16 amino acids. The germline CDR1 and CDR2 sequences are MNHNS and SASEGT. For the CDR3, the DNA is TGTGCCAGCAGTGAAGGGATAGTAGCGGGAGGAGATGAGCAGTTCTTC. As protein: CASSEGIVAGGDEQFF.

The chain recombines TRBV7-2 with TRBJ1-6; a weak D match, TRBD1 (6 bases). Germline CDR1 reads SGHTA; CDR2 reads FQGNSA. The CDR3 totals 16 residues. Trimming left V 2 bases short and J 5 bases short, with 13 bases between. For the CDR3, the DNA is TGTGCCAGCAGCTTACAGGCGGGGGCTAATAATTCACCCCTCCACTTT. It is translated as CASSLQAGANNSPLHF.

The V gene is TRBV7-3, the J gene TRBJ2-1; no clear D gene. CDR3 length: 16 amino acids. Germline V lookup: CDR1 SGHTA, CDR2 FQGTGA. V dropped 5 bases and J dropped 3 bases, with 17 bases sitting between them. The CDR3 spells CASSPRHPQDYNEQFF. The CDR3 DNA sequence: TGTGCCAGCAGCCCCCGCCACCCACAAGACTACAATGAGCAGTTCTTC.

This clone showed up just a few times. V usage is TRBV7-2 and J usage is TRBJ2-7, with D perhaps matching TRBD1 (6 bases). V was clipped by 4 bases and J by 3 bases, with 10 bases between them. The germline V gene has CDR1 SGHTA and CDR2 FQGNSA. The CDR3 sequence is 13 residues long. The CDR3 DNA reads TGTGCCAGCAGCTCCACAGGGTTCTACGAGCAGTACTTC. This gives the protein CASSSTGFYEQYF. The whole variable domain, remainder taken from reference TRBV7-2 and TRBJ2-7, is GAGVSQSPSNKVTEKGKDVELRCDPISGHTALYWYRQSLGQGLEFLIYFQGNSAPDKSGLPSDRFSAERTGGSVSTLTIQRTQQEDSAVYLCASSSTGFYEQYFGPGTRLTVT.

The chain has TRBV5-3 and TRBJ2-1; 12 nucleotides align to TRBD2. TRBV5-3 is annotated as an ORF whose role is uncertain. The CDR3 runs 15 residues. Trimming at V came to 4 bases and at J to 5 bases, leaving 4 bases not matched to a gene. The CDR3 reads CARSRTSGKNNEQFF. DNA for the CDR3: TGTGCCAGAAGCCGGACTAGCGGGAAGAACAATGAGCAGTTCTTC.

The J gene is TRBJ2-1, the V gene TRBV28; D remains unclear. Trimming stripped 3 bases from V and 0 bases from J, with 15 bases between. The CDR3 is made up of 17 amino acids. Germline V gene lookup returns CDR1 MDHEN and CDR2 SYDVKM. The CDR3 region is CASSFPISLNSYNEQFF. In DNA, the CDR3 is TGTGCCAGCAGTTTCCCAATCAGTCTTAACTCCTACAATGAGCAGTTCTTC.

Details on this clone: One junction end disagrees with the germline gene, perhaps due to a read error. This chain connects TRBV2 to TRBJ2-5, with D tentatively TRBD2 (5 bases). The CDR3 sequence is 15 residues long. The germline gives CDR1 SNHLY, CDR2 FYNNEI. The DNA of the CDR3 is TGTGCCAGCAGTGAGGTCCCGGGGTACCAAGAGGCCCAGTACTTC. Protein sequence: CASSEVPGYQEAQYF.

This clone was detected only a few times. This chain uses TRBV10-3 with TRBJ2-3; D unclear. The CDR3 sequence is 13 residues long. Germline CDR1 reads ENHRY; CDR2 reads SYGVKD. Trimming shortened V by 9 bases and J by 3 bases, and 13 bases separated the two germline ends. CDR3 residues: CAISLGLTDTQYF. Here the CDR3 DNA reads TGTGCCATTAGCCTCGGCTTGACAGATACGCAGTATTTT.